This TCR beta chain was identified during a study of graft-versus-host responses after intestinal transplantation. Study-wide context: Induction with anti-thymocyte globulin, then tacrolimus and steroids for three to four years, was given to all recipients.

The sample holds one count of this clone. Its antigen remains unknown. Repertoires were generated with immunoSEQ multiplex PCR, while TCRdb's copy carries only in-frame clones and drops some. In the table there are about 25,000 clones, approximately 96% of which are singletons. Looked up from germline, CDR1 is SGHRS and CDR2 is YFSETQ. The CDR3 sequence is 14 residues long. V lost 3 bases to trimming and J lost 4 bases, with 14 bases between them. Findings of the study overall: GvH clones occurred in recipient marrow; some first appeared in ileum or blood.

The specimen was PBMCs, collected roughly 30 days after intestinal transplant. The V and J genes are TRBV5-1 and TRBJ2-7, with D perhaps TRBD2 (8 bases). The sequence derives from a human patient who received an intestinal transplant, so some T cells may come from the graft donor. The CDR3 bases are TGCGCCAGCAGCTCGGGAGGGACAGATTACGAGCAGTACTTC. This translates into CASSSGGTDYEQYF. The complete variable domain, with remaining parts taken from reference TRBV5-1 and TRBJ2-7, reads KAGVTQTPRYLIKTRGQQVTLSCSPISGHRSVSWYQQTPGQGLQFLFEYFSETQRNKGNFPGRFSGRQFSNSRSEMNVSTLELGDSALYLCASSSGGTDYEQYFGPGTRLTVT.